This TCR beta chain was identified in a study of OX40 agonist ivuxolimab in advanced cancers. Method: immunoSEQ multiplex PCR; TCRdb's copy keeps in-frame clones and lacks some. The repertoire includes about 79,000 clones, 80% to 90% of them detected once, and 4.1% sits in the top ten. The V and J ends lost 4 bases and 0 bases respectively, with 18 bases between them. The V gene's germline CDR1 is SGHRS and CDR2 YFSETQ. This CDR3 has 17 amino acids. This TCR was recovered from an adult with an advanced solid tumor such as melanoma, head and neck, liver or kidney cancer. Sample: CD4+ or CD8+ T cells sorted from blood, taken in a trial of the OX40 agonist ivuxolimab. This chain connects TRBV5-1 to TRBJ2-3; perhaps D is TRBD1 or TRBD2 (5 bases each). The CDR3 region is CASSVNPGTPSTDTQYF. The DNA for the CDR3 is TGCGCCAGCAGCGTTAACCCCGGGACCCCCAGCACAGATACGCAGTATTTT.